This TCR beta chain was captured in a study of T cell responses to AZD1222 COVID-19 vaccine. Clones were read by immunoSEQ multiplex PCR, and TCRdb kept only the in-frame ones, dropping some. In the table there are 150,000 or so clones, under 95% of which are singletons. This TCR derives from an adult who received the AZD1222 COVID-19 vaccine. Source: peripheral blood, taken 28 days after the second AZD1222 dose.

CDR3 DNA: TGTGCCAGCTCACCAAGAGAGGGAAATGAAGCTTTCTTT. Translating gives CASSPREGNEAFF. The chain carries TRBV18 and TRBJ1-1; D remains ambiguous. This CDR3 has 13 residues. The V gene lost 2 bases and the J gene lost 7 bases, with 11 bases spanning the gap. Germline CDR1 reads KGHSH; CDR2 reads LQKENI.